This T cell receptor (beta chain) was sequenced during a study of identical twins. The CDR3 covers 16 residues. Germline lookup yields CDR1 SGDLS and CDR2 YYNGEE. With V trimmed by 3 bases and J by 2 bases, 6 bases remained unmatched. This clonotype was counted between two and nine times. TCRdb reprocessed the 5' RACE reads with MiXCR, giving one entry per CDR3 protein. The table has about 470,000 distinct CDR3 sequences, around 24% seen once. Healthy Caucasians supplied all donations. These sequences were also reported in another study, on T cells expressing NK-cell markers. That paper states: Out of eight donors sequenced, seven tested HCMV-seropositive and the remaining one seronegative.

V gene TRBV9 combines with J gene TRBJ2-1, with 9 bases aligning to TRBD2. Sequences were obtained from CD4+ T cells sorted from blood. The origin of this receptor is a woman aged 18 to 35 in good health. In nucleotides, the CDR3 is TGTGCCAGCAGCGCAGGACTAGCGCTTCCCTACAATGAGCAGTTCTTC. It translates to CASSAGLALPYNEQFF.